Listed here are 29 T cell receptor beta chains from one sample, sequenced in a study of TIL therapy for anti-PD-1-resistant metastatic lung cancer. Time point in this sample: pre-treatment sample, taken before nivolumab and TIL therapy. Tumor tissue came from excised metastases, mostly pleural nodules or supraclavicular lymph nodes. This was the immunoSEQ v3 assay. TCRdb's copy holds only in-frame clones and misses some; the assay was immunoSEQ multiplex PCR. Of 95,000 or so clones in the sample, approximately 65% were seen once. This specimen was tumor tissue, taken at baseline. The receptors stem from a person aged 25-80 years with non-small cell lung cancer.

The chain uses TRBV30 and TRBJ1-5, with 8 bases matching TRBD1. The germline V gene encodes CDR1 GTSNPN and CDR2 SVGIG (reference sequence). V lost 4 bases and J lost 8; bases outside the gene matches: 13. This CDR3 spans 15 amino acids. The CDR3 spells CAWTRKDRAGEPQHF. CDR3 nucleotide sequence: TGTGCCTGGACCCGAAAGGACAGGGCCGGCGAGCCCCAGCATTTT. Full variable domain (remainder filled in from reference TRBV30 and TRBJ1-5): SQTIHQWPATLVQPVGSPLSLECTVEGTSNPNLYWYRQAAGRGLQLLFYSVGIGQISSEVPQNLSASRPQDRQFILSSKKLLLSDSGFYLCAWTRKDRAGEPQHFGDGTRLSIL.

The rearrangement uses TRBV18 and TRBJ2-4, with 11 bases matching TRBD1. From germline, CDR1 is KGHSH and CDR2 LQKENI. The V gene end was trimmed by 5 bases and the J gene end by 3 bases; junction bases not matched to a gene: 9. The CDR3 has 17 residues. CDR3 DNA sequence: TGTGCCAGCTCAGCTATCGGGACAGGGGGTATCAAAAACATTCAGTACTTC. Its translation: CASSAIGTGGIKNIQYF.

The gene calls are TRBV30 and TRBJ2-7; the match to TRBD2 covers 9 bases. V lost 3 bases and J lost 3; bases outside the gene matches: 3. This CDR3 is built from 13 residues. Germline values: CDR1 GTSNPN, CDR2 SVGIG (reference sequence). The CDR3 sequence: CAWRVSGGYEQYF. CDR3 coding DNA: TGTGCCTGGAGAGTTAGCGGGGGCTACGAGCAGTACTTC.

This clone was detected only a few times. The chain carries TRBV18 and TRBJ2-7, with D tentatively TRBD2 (7 bases). Germline V gives CDR1 KGHSH, CDR2 LQKENI. V was cut by 3 bases and J by 5 bases, with 20 bases left in between. The CDR3 covers 16 residues. CDR3 sequence: CASSPRGGRTKDEQYF. In nucleotides, the CDR3 is TGTGCCAGCTCACCCCGCGGGGGCCGTACAAAAGACGAGCAGTACTTC.

The chain employs TRBV28 and TRBJ2-6, with D perhaps matching TRBD2 (5 bases). Between the trimmed V and J ends, which lost 5 bases and 2 bases, there was a span of 10 bases. Germline-derived CDR1 and CDR2 are MDHEN and SYDVKM. This CDR3 region has 15 residues. CDR3: CASSVAGAGANVLTF. The CDR3 bases are TGTGCCAGCAGTGTCGCGGGTGCTGGGGCCAACGTCCTGACTTTC.

CDR3 protein: CASRTEGQAYEQYF. DNA of the CDR3: TGTGCCAGCAGGACCGAGGGTCAGGCCTACGAGCAGTACTTC. The V gene is TRBV6-5, the J gene TRBJ2-7; perhaps TRBD2 as D (5 bases). Germline values: CDR1 MNHEY, CDR2 SVGAGI. With 6 bases removed from V and 2 bases from J, the gap between germline ends came to 14 bases. The CDR3 is 14 amino acids.

The chain links TRBV21-1 to TRBJ2-4. TRBV21-1 is termed a pseudogene. The CDR3 is 15 residues long. CDR3 in amino acids: CASSKAGGAKNIQYF. The CDR3 DNA reads as TGTGCCAGCAGCAAAGCTGGGGGAGCCAAAAACATTCAGTACTTC.

The rearrangement links TRBV10-1 to TRBJ2-3; D uncertain. Germline lookup yields CDR1 WNHNN and CDR2 SYGVQD (reference sequence). Trimming took 5 bases from V and 2 from J, leaving 14 bases between them. The CDR3 is 15 amino acids. The CDR3 is CASSFNSLHTDTQYF. The CDR3 nucleotides are TGCGCCAGCAGTTTTAACAGCCTTCACACAGATACGCAGTATTTT.

The chain recombines TRBV5-6 with TRBJ1-5; tentatively, D is TRBD1 (6 bases). Germline CDR1 and CDR2: SGHDT and YYEEEE. V shed 2 bases and J shed 7 bases, with 13 bases lying between them. This CDR3 is built from 14 residues. CDR3: CASSFGGAGQPQHF. The CDR3 nucleotides are TGTGCCAGCAGCTTTGGGGGGGCTGGGCAGCCCCAGCATTTT.

This clone has just a few counts. This chain uses TRBV7-2 with TRBJ2-1; 11 bases fit TRBD2. Germline V lookup: CDR1 SGHTA, CDR2 FQGNSA. The CDR3 runs 16 residues. Unmatched junction bases numbered 6, after V lost 1 base and J lost 7 bases. CDR3 residues: CASSLGLAGGENEQFF. The CDR3 nucleotides are TGTGCCAGCAGCTTAGGGCTAGCGGGGGGTGAAAATGAGCAGTTCTTC.

The chain is built from TRBV9 and TRBJ1-6, with a possible D match to TRBD1 (5 bases). Germline-derived CDR1 and CDR2 are SGDLS and YYNGEE. There are 14 residues in the CDR3. V was cut by 3 bases and J by 10 bases, with 14 bases left in between. In DNA, the CDR3 is TGTGCCAGCAGCGCGCGACAGAACGGATCACCCCTCCACTTT. Amino acid sequence: CASSARQNGSPLHF.

The chain has TRBV7-8 and TRBJ2-7, with 9 bases identical to TRBD1. V lost 3 bases, J lost 4 bases, and 4 bases stayed unmatched. Germline V gene lookup returns CDR1 SGHVS and CDR2 FQNEAQ. The CDR3 has 14 amino acids. The CDR3 coding sequence is TGTGCCAGCAGCTTCACGACAGGGGGGTACGAGCAGTACTTC. It yields the protein CASSFTTGGYEQYF.

In this sample, this clone turned up once. The chain joins TRBV25-1 to TRBJ1-6; D is unclear. The germline V and J ends were trimmed by 2 bases and 9 bases, with 14 bases remaining between them. Germline loops: CDR1 MGHDK, CDR2 SYGVNS. The CDR3 length is 15 residues. CDR3 DNA: TGTGCCAGCAGTGAAGAGGACCTAACTTTTTCACCCCTCCACTTT. It specifies CASSEEDLTFSPLHF.

The rearrangement uses TRBV2 and TRBJ1-3, with D possibly being TRBD1 (5 bases). From germline, CDR1 is SNHLY and CDR2 FYNNEI. The ends were cut back, 4 bases at V and 4 bases at J, with 11 bases in the middle. The CDR3 spans 14 residues. DNA of the CDR3: TGTGCCAGCAGTGTTCCGGACAACGGAAACACCATATATTTT. This translates into CASSVPDNGNTIYF.

This clone turned up a few times. The rearrangement links TRBV7-9 to TRBJ2-1; D gene uncertain. CDR3 length: 12 residues. V shed 1 base and J shed 15 bases, with 13 bases lying between them. CDR1 is SEHNR and CDR2 is FQNEAQ in the germline V gene (reference sequence). CDR3 residues: CASSLVPPTGFF. In DNA, the CDR3 is TGTGCCAGCAGCTTAGTTCCCCCGACGGGGTTCTTC.

This clone has a single count. The rearrangement joins TRBV10-1 to TRBJ2-2; D might be TRBD1 (6 bases). With 5 bases removed from V and 2 bases from J, the gap between germline ends came to 18 bases. Germline values: CDR1 WNHNN, CDR2 SYGVQD (reference sequence). The CDR3 loop spans 17 amino acids. CDR3 protein: CASSPTTGTTNTGELFF. DNA for the CDR3: TGCGCCAGCAGTCCAACAACCGGGACAACAAACACCGGGGAGCTGTTTTTT.

The CDR3 loop reads CSVEEPRRNTEAFF. In DNA, the CDR3 is TGCAGCGTTGAAGAACCACGGAGGAACACTGAAGCTTTCTTT. V usage is TRBV29-1 and J usage is TRBJ1-1, with no clear D. The CDR3 runs 14 residues. The ends were cut back, 0 bases at V and 1 base at J, with 9 bases in the middle. Germline assignment: CDR1 SQVTM and CDR2 ANQGSEA.

The rearrangement joins TRBV6-1 to TRBJ2-3; 15 bases are shared with TRBD2. This CDR3 is 16 amino acids long. The germline gives CDR1 MNHNS, CDR2 SASEGT. V gave up 1 base and J gave up 4 bases; unmatched junction bases: 0. Here the CDR3 reads CASSEGTSGGADTQYF. The CDR3 bases are TGTGCCAGCAGTGAAGGGACTAGCGGGGGGGCAGATACGCAGTATTTT.

This rearrangement joins TRBV7-2 to TRBJ1-1, with D hard to call. Germline CDR1 SGHTA, CDR2 FQGNSA. This CDR3 is 15 amino acids long. The V end was cut by 1 base, the J end by 3 bases, with 12 bases between. The chain's CDR3 is CASSLDFLGYTEAFF. As DNA, the CDR3 is TGTGCCAGCAGCTTAGATTTTTTAGGATACACTGAAGCTTTCTTT.

This clone was counted between two and nine times. This chain links TRBV5-6 with TRBJ2-2; D is possibly TRBD2 (6 bases). Germline-derived CDR1 and CDR2 are SGHDT and YYEEEE. This CDR3 has 16 residues. Trimming pared 0 bases from V and 0 bases from J, leaving 9 bases between. The chain's CDR3 is CASSLATGANTGELFF. The CDR3 nucleotides read TGTGCCAGCAGCTTGGCTACGGGAGCGAACACCGGGGAGCTGTTTTTT.

This chain joins TRBV7-9 and TRBJ2-5; tentatively, D is TRBD2 (5 bases). Trimming left V 5 bases short and J 2 bases short, with 12 bases between. This CDR3 has 14 residues. The germline CDR1 and CDR2 sequences are SEHNR and FQNEAQ (reference sequence). The CDR3 sequence: CASSKTGLQETQYF. The CDR3 DNA reads as TGTGCCAGCAGCAAAACGGGGTTACAAGAGACCCAGTACTTC.

The genes are TRBV4-3 and TRBJ1-1; TRBD1 is a possible D gene (6 bases). The CDR3 is 17 residues long. Germline V gene sequence: CDR1 LGHNA, CDR2 YSLEER. The V end was cut by 1 base, the J end by 1 base, with 16 bases between. CDR3 sequence reads: CASSQGVQGPKNTEAFF. CDR3 DNA: TGCGCCAGCAGCCAAGGGGTTCAGGGGCCTAAGAACACTGAAGCTTTCTTT.

The J gene is TRBJ2-1, the V gene TRBV5-4; 7 bases fit TRBD1. Trimming removed 6 bases from V and 1 base from J; junction bases left unmatched: 7. The CDR3 is 15 residues long. Germline V CDR1 and CDR2: SGHNT, YYREEE (reference sequence). The CDR3 here is CASTGNRGSYNEQFF. CDR3 coding DNA: TGTGCCAGCACCGGAAACAGGGGTTCCTACAATGAGCAGTTCTTC.

J is TRBJ2-7 and V is TRBV11-2; 9 bases agree with TRBD1. Germline V lookup: CDR1 SGHAT, CDR2 FQNNGV. V lost 1 base, J lost 4 bases, and 5 bases stayed unmatched. The CDR3 has 15 residues. CDR3 sequence (DNA): TGTGCCAGCAGCTTAGCGACAGGGGGTATGTACGAGCAGTACTTC. Protein: CASSLATGGMYEQYF.

This clone has a handful of counts. The chain links TRBV18 to TRBJ2-1; no clear D gene. Between the trimmed V and J ends, which lost 2 bases and 4 bases, there was a span of 6 bases. This CDR3 is built from 13 residues. CDR1 KGHSH and CDR2 LQKENI come from the germline V gene. In DNA, the CDR3 is TGTGCCAGCTCACCAGGGCTATACAATGAGCAGTTCTTC. This translates into CASSPGLYNEQFF.

This chain uses TRBV10-3 with TRBJ2-7; no clear D gene. This CDR3 has 14 amino acids. CDR1 is ENHRY, CDR2 SYGVKD, per germline. V lost 3 bases, J lost 3 bases, and 12 bases lay in between. The CDR3 sequence is CAISEGQERYEQYF. CDR3 coding DNA: TGTGCCATCAGTGAAGGGCAGGAGCGCTACGAGCAGTACTTC.

In this sample, this clone turned up a few times. The V call is TRBV3-1 (or the pseudogene TRBV3-2), the J call TRBJ1-1; no definite D call. Trimming left V 0 bases short and J 7 bases short, with 6 bases between. Germline V lookup: CDR1 LGHDT, CDR2 YNNKEL (reference sequence). CDR3 size: 12 residues. The CDR3 DNA is TGTGCCAGCAGCCAAGAGGGGAGTGAAGCTTTCTTT. It specifies CASSQEGSEAFF.

The V and J genes are TRBV19 and TRBJ1-5; TRBD1 is a possible D gene (6 bases). The length of the CDR3 is 15 residues. V was trimmed by 3 bases and J by 6 bases, leaving 15 bases between them. In germline, CDR1 is LNHDA, CDR2 SQIVND (reference sequence). Here the CDR3 DNA reads TGTGCCAGTAGTATGGGGGGGCACCTTTCTCAGCCCCAGCATTTT. Translation: CASSMGGHLSQPQHF.

This clone was seen a handful of times. The V call is TRBV29-1, the J call TRBJ2-7, with D possibly matching TRBD1 (6 bases). The V gene's germline CDR1 is SQVTM and CDR2 ANQGSEA. The CDR3 runs 12 residues. The germline V and J ends were trimmed by 5 bases and 6 bases, with 14 bases remaining between them. The CDR3 loop is CSVFQGRSEQYF. The CDR3 DNA sequence: TGCAGCGTTTTCCAGGGGCGGAGCGAGCAGTACTTC.